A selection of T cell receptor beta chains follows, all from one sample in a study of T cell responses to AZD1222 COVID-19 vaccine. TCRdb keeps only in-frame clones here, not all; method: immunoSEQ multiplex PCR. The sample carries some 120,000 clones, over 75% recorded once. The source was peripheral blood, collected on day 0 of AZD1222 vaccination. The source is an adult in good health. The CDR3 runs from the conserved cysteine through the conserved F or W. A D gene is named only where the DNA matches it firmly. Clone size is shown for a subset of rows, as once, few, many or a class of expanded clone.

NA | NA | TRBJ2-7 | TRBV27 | CASSLRAASSYEQYF | TGTGCCAGCAGTTTACGAGCGGCCAGCTCCTACGAGCAGTACTTC
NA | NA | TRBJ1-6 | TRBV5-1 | CASSSRHPLGGSPLHF | TGCGCCAGCAGCTCGCGACATCCCTTAGGAGGTTCACCCCTCCACTTT
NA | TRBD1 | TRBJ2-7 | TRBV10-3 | CAISRDRSSYEQYF | TGTGCCATCAGCAGGGACAGAAGCTCCTACGAGCAGTACTTC
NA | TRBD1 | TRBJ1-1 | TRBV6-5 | CASTGRDSFGTEAFF | TGTGCCAGCACGGGTAGGGACAGTTTTGGCACTGAAGCTTTCTTT
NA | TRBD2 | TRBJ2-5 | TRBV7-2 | CASSFSPAGGQETQYF | TGTGCCAGCAGCTTCAGCCCCGCGGGGGGCCAAGAGACCCAGTACTTC
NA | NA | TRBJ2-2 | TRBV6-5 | CASTGHTGELFF | TGTGCCAGCACCGGGCACACCGGGGAGCTGTTTTTT
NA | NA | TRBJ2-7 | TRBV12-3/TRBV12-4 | CASSLGGEQYF | TGTGCCAGCAGTTTAGGGGGCGAGCAGTACTTC
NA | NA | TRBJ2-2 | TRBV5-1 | CASSPVQGPGELFF | TGCGCCAGCAGCCCGGTCCAGGGCCCCGGGGAGCTGTTTTTT
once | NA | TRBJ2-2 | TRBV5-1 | CASSIRGTGELFF | TGCGCCAGCAGCATCAGGGGAACCGGGGAGCTGTTTTTT
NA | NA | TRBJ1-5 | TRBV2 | CASSEMGVNQPQHF | TGTGCCAGCAGTGAAATGGGGGTGAATCAGCCCCAGCATTTT
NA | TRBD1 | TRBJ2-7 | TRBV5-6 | CASSLVDRGSYEQYF | TGTGCCAGCAGCTTGGTGGACAGGGGCTCCTACGAGCAGTACTTC
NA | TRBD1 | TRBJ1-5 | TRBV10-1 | CASSEGLGGQGRVFRSNQPQHF | TGCGCCAGCAGTGAAGGTTTGGGGGGACAGGGACGAGTATTTCGTAGCAATCAGCCCCAGCATTTT
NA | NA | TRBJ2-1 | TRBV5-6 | CASTLDVHSGSYNEQFF | TGTGCCAGCACCCTGGACGTCCACTCTGGCTCCTACAATGAGCAGTTCTTC
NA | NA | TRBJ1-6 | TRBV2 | CATRDYNSPLHF | TGTGCCACCCGGGACTATAATTCACCCCTCCACTTT
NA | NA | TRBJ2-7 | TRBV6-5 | CASQGGATYYEQYF | TGTGCCAGTCAGGGGGGGGCAACCTACTACGAGCAGTACTTC
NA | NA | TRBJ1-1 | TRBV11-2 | CASSRPTGTNTEAFF | TGTGCCAGCAGCCGACCAACAGGGACGAACACTGAAGCTTTCTTT
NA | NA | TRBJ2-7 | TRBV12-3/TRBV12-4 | CASSLGSYEQYF | TGTGCCAGCAGTTTAGGGAGCTACGAGCAGTACTTC
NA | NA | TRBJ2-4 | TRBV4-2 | CASSQEVQPVAKNIQYF | TGTGCCAGCAGCCAAGAGGTCCAACCTGTAGCCAAAAACATTCAGTACTTC
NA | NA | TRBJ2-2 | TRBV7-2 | CASSPYTGELFF | TGTGCCAGCAGCCCCTACACCGGGGAGCTGTTTTTT
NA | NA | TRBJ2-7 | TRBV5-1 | CASSLGGSSYEQYF | TGCGCCAGCAGCTTGGGTGGGAGCTCCTACGAGCAGTACTTC
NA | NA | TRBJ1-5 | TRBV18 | CASSPVPRTSNQPQHF | TGTGCCAGCTCACCTGTCCCCCGCACAAGCAATCAGCCCCAGCATTTT
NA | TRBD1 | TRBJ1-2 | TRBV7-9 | CASSQILKDRGFGYTF | TGTGCCAGCAGCCAGATATTGAAGGACAGGGGGTTTGGCTACACCTTC
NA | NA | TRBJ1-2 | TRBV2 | CASRPPGDNYGYTF | TGTGCCAGCAGACCACCAGGGGATAACTATGGCTACACCTTC
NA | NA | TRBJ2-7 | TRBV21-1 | CASSGRSYEQYF | TGTGCCAGCAGCGGAAGGTCCTACGAGCAGTACTTC
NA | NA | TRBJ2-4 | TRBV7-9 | CASSLDVPGIQYF | TGTGCCAGCAGCTTAGATGTCCCAGGCATTCAGTACTTC
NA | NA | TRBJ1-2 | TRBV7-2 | CASTHPLGGAGGYTF | TGTGCCAGCACCCACCCCCTGGGGGGGGCAGGTGGCTACACCTTC
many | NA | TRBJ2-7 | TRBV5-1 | CASSFQPDSYEQYF | TGCGCCAGCAGCTTCCAACCGGATTCCTACGAGCAGTACTTC
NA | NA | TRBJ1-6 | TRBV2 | CASKRGSSSYNSPLHF | TGTGCCAGCAAGAGGGGGTCTAGCTCCTATAATTCACCCCTCCACTTT
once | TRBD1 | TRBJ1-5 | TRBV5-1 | CASSATGGQPQHF | TGCGCCAGCAGCGCGACAGGGGGTCAGCCCCAGCATTTT
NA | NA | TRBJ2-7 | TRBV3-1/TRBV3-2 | CASSQGLRGEQYF | TGTGCCAGCAGCCAAGGGTTAAGGGGGGAGCAGTACTTC
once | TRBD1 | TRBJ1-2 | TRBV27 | CASSRTGLIYGYTF | TGTGCCAGCAGTCGGACAGGACTCATCTATGGCTACACCTTC
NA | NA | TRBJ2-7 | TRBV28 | CASSFVGGGYEQYF | TGTGCCAGCAGTTTTGTGGGGGGCGGGTACGAGCAGTACTTC
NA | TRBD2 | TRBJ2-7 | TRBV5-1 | CASSLALASGAQSYEQYF | TGCGCCAGCAGCTTGGCCTTGGCTAGCGGGGCCCAGTCCTACGAGCAGTACTTC
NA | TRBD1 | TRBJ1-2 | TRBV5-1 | CASSPGTGESYTF | TGCGCCAGCAGCCCGGGGACAGGGGAGAGCTACACCTTC
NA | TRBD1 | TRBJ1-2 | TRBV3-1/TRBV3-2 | CASSPPTGTYGYTF | TGTGCCAGCAGCCCTCCGACAGGGACTTATGGCTACACCTTC
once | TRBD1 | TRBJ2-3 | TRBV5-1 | CASSADRATDTQYF | TGCGCCAGCAGCGCCGACAGGGCCACAGATACGCAGTATTTT
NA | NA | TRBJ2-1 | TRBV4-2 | CASSQPDSGGNEQFF | TGTGCCAGCAGCCAACCCGACAGTGGGGGGAATGAGCAGTTCTTC
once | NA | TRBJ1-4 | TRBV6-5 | CASRTVREKLFF | TGTGCCAGCAGGACAGTCCGAGAAAAACTGTTTTTT
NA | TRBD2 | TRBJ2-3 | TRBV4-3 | CASSPGLTGGADTQYF | TGCGCCAGCAGCCCAGGGTTAACGGGGGGGGCAGATACGCAGTATTTT
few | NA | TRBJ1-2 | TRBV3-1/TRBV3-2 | CASSQAIGYGYTF | TGTGCCAGCAGCCAAGCCATTGGATATGGCTACACCTTC
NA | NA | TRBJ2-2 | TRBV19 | CASIKGAGYTGELFF | TGTGCCAGCATCAAAGGGGCAGGGTACACCGGGGAGCTGTTTTTT
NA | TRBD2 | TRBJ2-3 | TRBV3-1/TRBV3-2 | CASSQVLAGTSTDTQYF | TGTGCCAGCAGCCAAGTATTAGCGGGGACTAGCACAGATACGCAGTATTTT
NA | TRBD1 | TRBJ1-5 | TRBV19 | CASTPTGANQPQHF | TGTGCCAGTACCCCAACAGGGGCCAATCAGCCCCAGCATTTT
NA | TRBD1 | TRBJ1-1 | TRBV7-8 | CASSLGQGVVGNTEAFF | TGTGCCAGCAGCTTGGGACAGGGGGTCGTGGGGAACACTGAAGCTTTCTTT
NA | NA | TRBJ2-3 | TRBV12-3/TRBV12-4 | CASSFRSLTQYF | TGTGCCAGCAGTTTTAGGTCCCTAACGCAGTATTTT
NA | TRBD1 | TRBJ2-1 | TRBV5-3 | CARSFDRQGAAEEQFF | TGTGCCAGAAGCTTTGATCGGCAGGGGGCAGCGGAGGAGCAGTTCTTC